One sample yielded the 21 T cell receptor beta chains listed below, sequenced in a study of shared clonotypes between healthy human individuals. Sequencing used immunoSEQ multiplex PCR; TCRdb keeps in-frame clones, though not all of them. Seen here are 2.3 million or so clones, over 85% observed once, and the top ten hold approximately 0.4%. Specimen: naive CD4+ T cells from PBMCs. This sample's subset: CD45RA+ positively selected. These receptors were collected from a man between 18 and 35 years old in good health. Some clones in this sample may be carry-over from other donors' samples.

The V and J genes are TRBV18 and TRBJ1-5; D is ambiguous. The CDR3 runs to 18 residues. Between the trimmed V and J ends, which lost 2 bases and 0 bases, there was a span of 17 bases. CDR1 KGHSH and CDR2 LQKENI come from the germline V gene. CDR3 nucleotides: TGTGCCAGCTCACCAATGCTGACCAGGCCCGATAGCAATCAGCCCCAGCATTTT. Translation: CASSPMLTRPDSNQPQHF.

V gene TRBV5-1 combines with J gene TRBJ2-3; 7 bases agree with TRBD2. From germline, CDR1 is SGHRS and CDR2 YFSETQ. This CDR3 has 14 amino acids. After removal of 4 bases from V and 2 bases from J, the junction contained 4 bases not matched to a gene. CDR3 sequence (DNA): TGCGCCAGCAGCCAAACTAGCGCCACAGATACGCAGTATTTT. It encodes CASSQTSATDTQYF.

This sequence joins TRBV4-1 and TRBJ2-1; tentatively, D is TRBD1 (5 bases). Germline V CDR1 and CDR2: MGHRA, YSYEKL. The CDR3 covers 16 residues. Trimming took 0 bases from V and 1 from J, leaving 10 bases between them. The CDR3 reads CASSQDARVSYNEQFF. Written as DNA, the CDR3 is TGCGCCAGCAGCCAAGATGCCAGGGTATCCTACAATGAGCAGTTCTTC.

As regards this clone: Other DNA sequences in this sample translate to the same CDR3. The chain carries TRBV7-2 and TRBJ1-2, with 7 bases that match TRBD1. J gave up 4 bases and V 3 bases, and 2 bases lay outside the gene matches. This CDR3 spans 13 amino acids. The germline V gene encodes CDR1 SGHTA and CDR2 FQGNSA. The CDR3 is CASSLGQLYGYTF. The CDR3 bases are TGTGCCAGCAGCTTGGGACAGCTCTATGGCTACACCTTC.

This clone occurred once. The V call is TRBV7-6, the J call TRBJ2-5; D is undetermined. The DNA end favors TRBJ2-7, so the J call may be wrong. The germline V gene encodes CDR1 SGHVS and CDR2 FNYEAQ. The CDR3 consists of 15 residues. The CDR3 is CASSPSPETTYEQYF. The CDR3 DNA sequence: TGTGCCAGCAGCCCGTCCCCGGAAACTACCTACGAGCAGTACTTC.

V usage is TRBV19 and J usage is TRBJ1-2, with D perhaps matching TRBD1 (6 bases). The CDR3 has 15 amino acids. Trimming removed 5 bases from V and 4 bases from J, with 17 bases in between. The germline V gene encodes CDR1 LNHDA and CDR2 SQIVND (reference sequence). CDR3 region: CASSGGTMPFYGYTF. CDR3 coding DNA: TGTGCCAGTAGTGGCGGGACAATGCCGTTCTATGGCTACACCTTC.

The chain recombines TRBV6-4 with TRBJ2-3, with D possibly being TRBD1 or TRBD2 (5 bases each). The V gene's germline CDR1 is MRHNA and CDR2 SNTAGT. The CDR3 length is 13 residues. The germline V and J ends were trimmed by 6 bases and 0 bases, with 7 bases remaining between them. CDR3: CASRGPSTDTQYF. Written as DNA, the CDR3 is TGTGCCAGCAGGGGACCCAGCACAGATACGCAGTATTTT.

The gene calls are TRBV7-2 and TRBJ1-5; TRBD1 is a possible D gene (5 bases). Germline lookup yields CDR1 SGHTA and CDR2 FQGNSA. Trimming shortened V by 5 bases and J by 3 bases, and 11 bases separated the two germline ends. The CDR3 is 14 residues long. The CDR3 protein is CASSLRQSNQPQHF. In nucleotides, the CDR3 is TGTGCCAGCAGCCTGCGACAGTCCAATCAGCCCCAGCATTTT.

The chain joins TRBV7-3 to TRBJ2-1; 7 bases match TRBD2. CDR1 is SGHTA and CDR2 is FQGTGA in the germline V gene. The V segment lost 5 bases and the J segment 6 bases; nucleotides outside the gene matches: 19. This CDR3 is 18 amino acids long. The CDR3 spells CASSLRSLAATSRNEQFF. The CDR3, as DNA: TGTGCCAGCAGCCTGAGATCCCTAGCGGCCACCTCGCGCAATGAGCAGTTCTTC. Supplemented by reference TRBV7-3 and TRBJ2-1, the full variable domain reads GAGVSQTPSNKVTEKGKYVELRCDPISGHTALYWYRQSLGQGPEFLIYFQGTGAADDSGLPNDRFFAVRPEGSVSTLKIQRTERGDSAVYLCASSLRSLAATSRNEQFFGPGTRLTVL.

V usage is TRBV30 and J usage is TRBJ1-2, with 8 bases fitting TRBD1. J lost 4 bases, V lost 4 bases, and 5 bases had no gene match. The CDR3 sequence is 13 residues long. In germline, CDR1 is GTSNPN, CDR2 SVGIG (reference sequence). The CDR3 loop is CAWNSGGPYGYTF. The CDR3 DNA is TGTGCCTGGAACTCAGGGGGCCCCTATGGCTACACCTTC.

This clone showed up just once. The chain is built from TRBV21-1 and TRBJ2-5; the table's D call, TRBD2, has no DNA check behind it. TRBV21-1 is a recognized pseudogene. This CDR3 contains 12 residues. The CDR3 spells CASMSVQETQYF. CDR3 coding DNA: TGTGCCAGCATGTCGGTCCAAGAGACCCAGTACTTC.

The genes are TRBV30 and TRBJ1-5, with D possibly matching TRBD1 (6 bases). V shed 1 base and J shed 6 bases, with 16 bases lying between them. This CDR3 comprises 15 residues. Per the germline V gene, CDR1 is GTSNPN and CDR2 is SVGIG (reference sequence). Here the CDR3 DNA reads TGTGCCTGGAGTGCGATGAACTTCAGGGGTCAGCCCCAGCATTTT. Protein: CAWSAMNFRGQPQHF.

V is TRBV5-6 and J is TRBJ1-3; 8 bases agree with TRBD1. V was clipped by 3 bases and J by 2 bases; unmatched bases: 1. The CDR3 runs to 14 residues. CDR1 and CDR2 (germline): SGHDT, YYEEEE. CDR3 sequence (DNA): TGTGCCAGCAGCTGGACAGGGACTGGAAACACCATATATTTT. Translated, it gives CASSWTGTGNTIYF.

The chain links TRBV21-1 to TRBJ2-3; the D call TRBD2 from the table was never checked on the DNA. TRBV21-1 is labeled a pseudogene. This CDR3 is built from 16 residues. CDR3 bases: TGTGCCAGCAGCAAAGGGGCGGGGCCCAGCACAGATACGCAGTATTTT. Its protein is CASSKGAGPSTDTQYF.

The rearrangement links TRBV5-6 to TRBJ1-2; weak D call: TRBD1 (5 bases). Looked up from germline, CDR1 is SGHDT and CDR2 is YYEEEE. The CDR3 totals 14 residues. Trimming pared 2 bases from V and 8 bases from J, leaving 16 bases between. The CDR3 spells CASSLDGTVRGYTF. CDR3 in DNA: TGTGCCAGCAGCTTAGACGGGACTGTGAGGGGCTACACCTTC.

The chain carries TRBV19 and TRBJ2-1, with D tentatively TRBD1 (5 bases). V dropped 7 bases and J dropped 0 bases, with 16 bases sitting between them. The CDR3 has 16 residues. Germline-derived CDR1 and CDR2 are LNHDA and SQIVND (reference sequence). The CDR3 region has the DNA TGTGCCAGTATGGAACGGACAAGAAGCTCCTACAATGAGCAGTTCTTC. It translates to CASMERTRSSYNEQFF.

With respect to this clone: Other DNA sequences in this specimen translate into the identical CDR3. The CDR3 reads CASSLGTGVYEQYF. CDR3 nucleotides: TGTGCCAGCAGCTTGGGGACAGGGGTGTACGAGCAGTACTTC. The chain has TRBV5-4 and TRBJ2-7; TRBD1 aligns across 9 bases. The CDR3 is 14 amino acids. The V and J ends lost 0 bases and 4 bases, in that order; junction bases with no gene match: 2. The germline gives CDR1 SGHNT, CDR2 YYREEE (reference sequence).

On this clone: Other nucleotide sequences from this sample produce the same CDR3. The chain has TRBV9 and TRBJ2-5; 16 bases map to TRBD2. Germline CDR1 SGDLS, CDR2 YYNGEE. The CDR3 is 16 residues long. After removal of 3 bases from V and 2 bases from J, the junction contained 1 base not matched to a gene. The CDR3 reads CASSGGLAGGQETQYF. The CDR3 nucleotides are TGTGCCAGCAGCGGGGGACTAGCGGGAGGGCAAGAGACCCAGTACTTC.

V gene TRBV7-2 combines with J gene TRBJ2-1; TRBD2 aligns across 10 bases. The J segment lost 4 bases and the V segment lost 3 bases, leaving 3 bases of the junction unmatched. This CDR3 spans 15 amino acids. Looked up from germline, CDR1 is SGHTA and CDR2 is FQGNSA. The CDR3 reads CASSFTSGIYNEQFF. CDR3 coding DNA: TGTGCCAGCAGCTTCACTAGCGGGATATACAATGAGCAGTTCTTC.

V and J are TRBV27 and TRBJ1-5, with TRBD1 as a possible D gene (6 bases). Germline CDR1 and CDR2: MNHEY and SMNVEV (reference sequence). CDR3 length: 17 amino acids. V dropped 2 bases and J dropped 0 bases, with 14 bases sitting between them. CDR3 residues: CASSLEGQIYSNQPQHF. The DNA for the CDR3 is TGTGCCAGCAGTTTAGAAGGACAGATTTATAGCAATCAGCCCCAGCATTTT.

V is TRBV6-5 and J is TRBJ2-7; D gene ambiguous. The CDR3 is made up of 15 amino acids. CDR1 and CDR2 (germline): MNHEY, SVGAGI. V lost 0 bases and J lost 3, with 12 bases in between. CDR3 residues: CASSYSYYGDYEQYF. The CDR3 DNA reads TGTGCCAGCAGTTACTCGTATTATGGTGACTACGAGCAGTACTTC.